The TCR beta chain under discussion was sequenced for a study of shared clonotypes between healthy human individuals. Study-level points and caveats: Memory subsets generally showed lower estimated richness than naive subsets.

The CDR3 sequence is 13 residues long. CDR1 is SGHAT and CDR2 is FQNNGV in the germline V gene. The ends lost 5 bases at V and 3 bases at J; junction bases unmatched: 3. With respect to this clone: What it binds is not known. Other DNA sequences in the sample encode the same CDR3.

The authors ran the assay at deep level. Sorted subsets were amplified in replicate PCRs using 200 to 250 ng DNA, 25,000 to 30,000 T cell genomes. The table came from immunoSEQ multiplex PCR; TCRdb's copy has only in-frame clones and leaves some out. The sample shows about 580,000 clones, about 98% of them seen only once. CD45RO-negative CD8 cells positively selected for CCR7 made up the naive population, which excluded terminally differentiated effector memory CD45RA+ cells. Material: naive CD8+ T cells sorted from blood. This TCR derives from a man aged 30 to 39 in good health. The chain links TRBV11-2 to TRBJ2-5, with 7 nucleotides matching TRBD1. The CDR3 bases are TGTGCCAGCAGCCTCGGGACAGAAGAGACCCAGTACTTC. Translating gives CASSLGTEETQYF.